Each of the 25 T cell receptor beta chains below was sequenced from the same sample in a study of blood T cell repertoires in COVID-19. Measured with immunoSEQ multiplex PCR; TCRdb has only the in-frame clones, and not every one. The table has about 140,000 clones, 80% to 90% seen once; the top ten hold approximately 11%. The sample consisted of peripheral blood. Every receptor here comes from a woman aged 80 or older with acute or convalescent COVID-19.

The chain carries TRBV9 and TRBJ2-1; 9 positions match TRBD1. The CDR3 is 16 residues long. Per germline, CDR1 SGDLS and CDR2 YYNGEE. Trimming took 4 bases from V and 2 from J; bases not matched to a gene: 7. The CDR3 region is CASSYRTGATYNEQFF. In DNA form, the CDR3 reads TGTGCCAGCAGCTACAGGACAGGGGCCACCTACAATGAGCAGTTCTTC.

The chain combines TRBV6-5 with TRBJ1-4, with 7 bases fitting TRBD1. V shed 2 bases, J shed 8 bases, and the junction held 8 bases outside the gene matches. The CDR3 has 15 residues. Germline V gene data show CDR1 as MNHEY and CDR2 as SVGAGI. The CDR3 loop reads CASSYPGQAEEKLFF. The CDR3 DNA follows: TGTGCCAGCAGTTACCCCGGACAGGCGGAGGAAAAACTGTTTTTT.

The J gene is TRBJ1-2, the V gene TRBV5-1; D not certain. Trimming took 4 bases from V and 6 from J, leaving 13 bases between them. There are 13 residues in the CDR3. The germline gives CDR1 SGHRS, CDR2 YFSETQ. The CDR3 protein is CASSPTGENGYTF. CDR3 in DNA: TGCGCCAGCAGCCCCACGGGTGAGAATGGCTACACCTTC.

This clone came up once. The J gene is TRBJ2-1, the V gene TRBV29-1; 8 bases align to TRBD2. CDR3 length: 12 amino acids. Germline V gene lookup returns CDR1 SQVTM and CDR2 ANQGSEA. The ends lost 6 bases at V and 4 bases at J; junction bases unmatched: 2. The CDR3 DNA reads TGCAGCGTGCAGCGGGGGTACAATGAGCAGTTCTTC. Translating it yields CSVQRGYNEQFF.

J is TRBJ2-5 and V is TRBV5-1, with D perhaps matching TRBD1 (6 bases). Trimming stripped 3 bases from V and 5 bases from J, with 11 bases between. Germline CDR1 is SGHRS and CDR2 is YFSETQ. This CDR3 is built from 13 residues. The CDR3 sequence is CASSWTASETQYF. In DNA form, the CDR3 reads TGCGCCAGCAGCTGGACAGCTTCCGAGACCCAGTACTTC.

The chain recombines TRBV29-1 with TRBJ1-4; 8 bases are a match to TRBD1. This CDR3 spans 13 amino acids. CDR1 and CDR2 from the germline V gene are SQVTM and ANQGSEA. With 4 bases clipped from V and 7 bases from J, the junction kept 5 bases outside the gene matches. The CDR3 DNA reads TGCAGCGTTGGGACAGGGTCACTTGAAAAACTGTTTTTT. Protein sequence: CSVGTGSLEKLFF. The full variable domain, its missing parts supplied by reference TRBV29-1 and TRBJ1-4, is SAVISQKPSRDICQRGTSLTIQCQVDSQVTMMFWYRQQPGQSLTLIATANQGSEATYESGFVIDKFPISRPNLTFSTLTVSNMSPEDSSIYLCSVGTGSLEKLFFGSGTQLSVL.

About this clone itself: Other DNA sequences in this sample translate to the same CDR3. V is TRBV30 and J is TRBJ1-5; perhaps TRBD1 as D (5 bases). The germline V gene encodes CDR1 GTSNPN and CDR2 SVGIG (reference sequence). This CDR3 region has 13 residues. V was shortened by 2 bases and J by 4 bases, with 9 bases between the two germline ends. CDR3 sequence (DNA): TGTGCCTGGAGTTCACGGGGGAATCAGCCCCAGCATTTT. Amino acid sequence: CAWSSRGNQPQHF.

This chain joins TRBV15 and TRBJ2-5, with no clear D. The length of the CDR3 is 13 residues. Germline V gene data show CDR1 as LNHNV and CDR2 as YYDKDF (reference sequence). V lost 1 base and J lost 5, with 8 bases in between. CDR3 in amino acids: CATSRGGSETQYF. The CDR3 nucleotides read TGTGCCACCAGCAGAGGCGGCAGTGAGACCCAGTACTTC.

V usage is TRBV30 and J usage is TRBJ1-1; no definite D call. Germline assignment: CDR1 GTSNPN and CDR2 SVGIG (reference sequence). Trimming stripped 5 bases from V and 0 bases from J, with 10 bases between. The CDR3 has 13 residues. The CDR3 bases are TGTGCCTGGCAACAGACGCTGAACACTGAAGCTTTCTTT. Translating it yields CAWQQTLNTEAFF.

The chain combines TRBV10-3 with TRBJ1-1; D might be TRBD1 (6 bases). Germline-derived CDR1 and CDR2 are ENHRY and SYGVKD. The CDR3 sequence is 14 residues long. The V end lost 2 bases, the J end lost 3 bases, and 10 bases lay between the germline ends. Here the CDR3 DNA reads TGTGCCATCAGTGAGGTGGCAGGGGACACTGAAGCTTTCTTT. This codes for CAISEVAGDTEAFF.

V gene TRBV6-5 combines with J gene TRBJ2-3; maybe TRBD1 (6 bases). V lost 2 bases and J lost 5, with 11 bases in between. Per the germline V gene, CDR1 is MNHEY and CDR2 is SVGAGI. The CDR3 spans 14 residues. The CDR3: CASSYIQGQDTQYF. The CDR3 region has the DNA TGTGCCAGCAGTTACATTCAGGGGCAAGATACGCAGTATTTT.

The chain recombines TRBV2 with TRBJ2-2; D might be TRBD2 (7 bases). Germline V lookup: CDR1 SNHLY, CDR2 FYNNEI. The CDR3 is 15 amino acids. V was pared by 3 bases and J by 6 bases, with 14 bases between. In nucleotides, the CDR3 is TGTGCCAGCAGTGATCTGGGGGGGCCCTCCGGGGAGCTGTTTTTT. As protein: CASSDLGGPSGELFF. The variable domain in full, completed from reference TRBV2 and TRBJ2-2, reads EPEVTQTPSHQVTQMGQEVILRCVPISNHLYFYWYRQILGQKVEFLVSFYNNEISEKSEIFDDQFSVERPDGSNFTLKIRSTKLEDSAMYFCASSDLGGPSGELFFGEGSRLTVL.

The rearrangement links TRBV12-5 to TRBJ1-2; possible D gene TRBD1, 6 bases. CDR1 is LGHNT, CDR2 FRNRAP, per germline. The CDR3 is made up of 13 amino acids. The V end lost 1 base, the J end lost 7 bases, and 10 bases lay between the germline ends. As DNA, the CDR3 is TGTGCTAGTGGTTTGGCAGGGGCCTCTGGCTACACCTTC. It yields the protein CASGLAGASGYTF.

This clone came up once. This rearrangement joins TRBV12-5 to TRBJ2-1; the D gene is possibly TRBD1 (5 bases). This CDR3 region has 13 residues. The germline V gene has CDR1 LGHNT and CDR2 FRNRAP. The V and J ends lost 5 bases and 5 bases respectively, with 10 bases between them. The CDR3 loop reads CASGPDSDNEQFF. CDR3 nucleotides: TGTGCTAGTGGTCCCGACAGCGACAATGAGCAGTTCTTC.

Comment on this clone: The sample carries other DNA sequences with the same CDR3. The gene calls are TRBV5-1 and TRBJ1-2; D is undetermined. The V and J ends lost 0 bases and 3 bases respectively, with 6 bases between them. The CDR3 contains 13 residues. CDR1 and CDR2 (germline): SGHRS, YFSETQ. DNA of the CDR3: TGCGCCAGCAGCTTGGTCGGGGACTATGGCTACACCTTC. It specifies CASSLVGDYGYTF.

The chain has TRBV18 and TRBJ1-4; 12 positions agree with TRBD1. Per germline, CDR1 KGHSH and CDR2 LQKENI. The CDR3 contains 16 residues. The junction had 5 bases not matched to a gene; V was cut back by 3 bases and J by 6 bases. The CDR3 bases are TGTGCCAGCTCACCTACCGGGACAGGGGGCCATGAAAAACTGTTTTTT. This sequence encodes CASSPTGTGGHEKLFF. Filled out from reference TRBV18 and TRBJ1-4, the complete variable domain reads NAGVMQNPRHLVRRRGQEARLRCSPMKGHSHVYWYRQLPEEGLKFMVYLQKENIIDESGMPKERFSAEFPKEGPSILRIQQVVRGDSAAYFCASSPTGTGGHEKLFFGSGTQLSVL.

V gene TRBV3-1 (or the pseudogene TRBV3-2) combines with J gene TRBJ2-1; D gene uncertain. The CDR3 covers 15 residues. The V and J ends lost 5 bases and 1 base respectively, with 12 bases between them. Germline lookup yields CDR1 LGHDT and CDR2 YNNKEL (reference sequence). CDR3 in DNA: TGTGCCAGCAGCGCTACAGTTAATTCCTACAATGAGCAGTTCTTC. Translation gives CASSATVNSYNEQFF.

The chain couples TRBV7-2 to TRBJ1-6, with 8 bases fitting TRBD1. The V and J ends lost 4 bases and 4 bases, in that order; junction bases with no gene match: 6. Germline-derived CDR1 and CDR2 are SGHTA and FQGNSA. This CDR3 has 16 residues. CDR3 sequence reads: CASSSRTGFYNSPLHF. The CDR3 nucleotides are TGTGCCAGCAGCTCCCGGACAGGGTTTTATAATTCACCCCTCCACTTT.

The chain combines TRBV5-4 with TRBJ1-1; perhaps TRBD1 as D (6 bases). This CDR3 comprises 14 residues. Germline V CDR1 and CDR2: SGHNT, YYREEE (reference sequence). Trimming cost V 4 bases and J 0 bases, with 10 bases left between them. The CDR3 region is CASSKGDMNTEAFF. The CDR3 region has the DNA TGTGCCAGCAGCAAGGGGGACATGAACACTGAAGCTTTCTTT.

The chain links TRBV30 to TRBJ2-7; 9 bases fit TRBD1. Germline-derived CDR1 and CDR2 are GTSNPN and SVGIG (reference sequence). After removal of 5 bases from V and 3 bases from J, the junction contained 2 bases not matched to a gene. The length of the CDR3 is 12 residues. CDR3 amino acids: CAWGTGLYEQYF. CDR3 nucleotide sequence: TGTGCCTGGGGGACAGGGCTCTACGAGCAGTACTTC.

In DNA, the CDR3 is TGTGCCAGCAGCTTTGGGACAGGATTTTTCTACGAGCAGTACTTC. Amino acids: CASSFGTGFFYEQYF. The chain carries TRBV5-5 and TRBJ2-7; the match to TRBD1 covers 8 bases. Per the germline V gene, CDR1 is SGHKS and CDR2 is YYEKEE (reference sequence). This CDR3 has 15 amino acids. J was trimmed by 3 bases and V by 2 bases; bases with no gene match: 7.

In this sample, this clone turned up once. The chain uses TRBV4-1 and TRBJ2-7, with unresolved D. CDR3 size: 14 residues. Germline V gene data show CDR1 as MGHRA and CDR2 as YSYEKL. Between the trimmed V and J ends, which lost 1 base and 0 bases, there was a span of 7 bases. CDR3 sequence (DNA): TGCGCCAGCAGCCAAGGGCCCATCTCCTACGAGCAGTACTTC. It translates to CASSQGPISYEQYF.

This clone was recorded once. The chain recombines TRBV18 with TRBJ1-4, with 9 bases aligning to TRBD1. The CDR3 is made up of 15 amino acids. The V gene end was trimmed by 3 bases and the J gene end by 5 bases; junction bases not matched to a gene: 4. CDR1 is KGHSH, CDR2 LQKENI, per germline. The CDR3 DNA follows: TGTGCCAGCTCACCCCCGACAGGGGGGAATGAAAAACTGTTTTTT. It yields the protein CASSPPTGGNEKLFF.

This clone appeared a single time. This rearrangement joins TRBV19 to TRBJ1-2, with TRBD1 matching over 7 bases. This CDR3 is built from 14 residues. Germline assignment: CDR1 LNHDA and CDR2 SQIVND (reference sequence). Unmatched junction bases numbered 11, after V lost 7 bases and J lost 6 bases. Here the CDR3 DNA reads TGTGCCAGTAAGCTGGACAGGAGGGGGGATGGCTACACCTTC. Translated: CASKLDRRGDGYTF.

The chain uses TRBV5-1 and TRBJ1-2, with a tentative D call TRBD1 (5 bases). Per germline, CDR1 SGHRS and CDR2 YFSETQ. V was clipped by 4 bases and J by 4 bases, with 14 bases between them. This CDR3 contains 14 residues. CDR3: CASSLDTGVYGYTF. The CDR3 DNA reads TGCGCCAGCAGCCTCGACACAGGAGTCTATGGCTACACCTTC.